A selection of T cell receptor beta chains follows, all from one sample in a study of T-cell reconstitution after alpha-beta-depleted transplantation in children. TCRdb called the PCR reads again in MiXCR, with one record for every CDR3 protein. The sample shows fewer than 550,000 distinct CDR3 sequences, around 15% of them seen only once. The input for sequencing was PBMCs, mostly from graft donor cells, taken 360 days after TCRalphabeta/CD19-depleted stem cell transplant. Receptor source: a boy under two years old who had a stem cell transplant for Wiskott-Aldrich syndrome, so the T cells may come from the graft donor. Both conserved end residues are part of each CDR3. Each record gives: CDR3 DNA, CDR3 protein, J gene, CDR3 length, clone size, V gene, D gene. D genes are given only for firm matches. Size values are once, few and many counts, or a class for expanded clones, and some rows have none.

DNA: TGTGCCAGCAGCCAAGATCAAGGGGTGGAGACCCAGTACTTC
CDR3: CASSQDQGVETQYF
J: TRBJ2-5
length: 14
size: -
V: TRBV14
D: -

DNA: TGTGCCACCAGTGATTGGGGTAGCGGGGGGCCGGATACGCAGTATTTT
CDR3: CATSDWGSGGPDTQYF
J: TRBJ2-3
length: 16
size: -
V: TRBV24-1
D: TRBD2

DNA: TGTGCCAGTTCGACAGTAATGATGGGAACGCAGTATTTT
CDR3: CASSTVMMGTQYF
J: TRBJ2-3
length: 13
size: few
V: TRBV12-3/TRBV12-4
D: -

DNA: TGTGCCAGCAGCCTCCCGAGGACAGGCTACAATGAGCAGTTCTTC
CDR3: CASSLPRTGYNEQFF
J: TRBJ2-1
length: 15
size: few
V: TRBV3-1
D: TRBD1

DNA: TGTGCCAGCAGCTTAGCGGGATCTAACAATGAGCAGTTCTTC
CDR3: CASSLAGSNNEQFF
J: TRBJ2-1
length: 14
size: few
V: TRBV7-9
D: -

DNA: TGTGCCAGCTCTCCCATGGCGGGGGGCTCTTACGAGCAGTACTTC
CDR3: CASSPMAGGSYEQYF
J: TRBJ2-7
length: 15
size: few
V: TRBV18
D: TRBD2

DNA: TGCGCCAGCAGCATCCTGGCGGGGGGGAACACCGGGGAGCTGTTTTTT
CDR3: CASSILAGGNTGELFF
J: TRBJ2-2
length: 16
size: few
V: TRBV5-1
D: TRBD2

DNA: TGTGCCAGCAGGGAGGTTTGGGGATTGGAGACCCAGTACTTC
CDR3: CASREVWGLETQYF
J: TRBJ2-5
length: 14
size: -
V: TRBV2
D: -

DNA: TGTGCCAGCAGTTACTCGGGGGAGACTGGAAACACCATATATTTT
CDR3: CASSYSGETGNTIYF
J: TRBJ1-3
length: 15
size: -
V: TRBV6-5
D: -

DNA: TGTGCCAGTAGTATAGAGAAACTAGCGGGAGGGCCGTACAATGAGCAGTTCTTC
CDR3: CASSIEKLAGGPYNEQFF
J: TRBJ2-1
length: 18
size: -
V: TRBV19
D: TRBD2

DNA: TGCAGCGTTGAGGTGGGGAGCTCTGGGGCCAACGTCCTGACTTTC
CDR3: CSVEVGSSGANVLTF
J: TRBJ2-6
length: 15
size: many
V: TRBV29-1
D: -

DNA: TGTGCCAGCAGTTACGATGGGGACAGGGGTGGCACTGAAGCTTTCTTT
CDR3: CASSYDGDRGGTEAFF
J: TRBJ1-1
length: 16
size: few
V: TRBV6-5
D: TRBD1

DNA: TGCAGTGCAACAGGGGAGAAGACCCAGTACTTC
CDR3: CSATGEKTQYF
J: TRBJ2-5
length: 11
size: few
V: TRBV20-1
D: TRBD1

DNA: TGCAGTTCTAGTACAGCATACGAGCAGTACTTC
CDR3: CSSSTAYEQYF
J: TRBJ2-7
length: 11
size: few
V: TRBV20-1
D: -

DNA: TGTGCCAGCAGTTACTCGATCGACAGGGTCAACATTCAGTACTTC
CDR3: CASSYSIDRVNIQYF
J: TRBJ2-4
length: 15
size: -
V: TRBV6-5
D: TRBD1

DNA: TGTGCCGCTCAGTGGGGGATCGGAGATACGCAGTATTTT
CDR3: CAAQWGIGDTQYF
J: TRBJ2-3
length: 13
size: -
V: TRBV28
D: -

DNA: TGTGCCAGCAGCCTGGGCGGAGTTCCCTACGAGCAGTACTTC
CDR3: CASSLGGVPYEQYF
J: TRBJ2-7
length: 14
size: -
V: TRBV7-6
D: -

DNA: TGTGCCAGCAGCTTACTACAGGGTGGGGCAGAGACCCAGTACTTC
CDR3: CASSLLQGGAETQYF
J: TRBJ2-5
length: 15
size: few
V: TRBV11-2
D: -

DNA: TGTGCCAGCACTCGACTAGCGGGAGTTAGATACAATGAGCAGTTCTTC
CDR3: CASTRLAGVRYNEQFF
J: TRBJ2-1
length: 16
size: -
V: TRBV12-3/TRBV12-4
D: TRBD2

DNA: TGTGCCAGCAGTAACAGTGCCTATGGCTACACCTTC
CDR3: CASSNSAYGYTF
J: TRBJ1-2
length: 12
size: -
V: TRBV6-6
D: -

DNA: TGTGCCAGCAGGGACAGGGTGAACACTGAAGCTTTCTTT
CDR3: CASRDRVNTEAFF
J: TRBJ1-1
length: 13
size: -
V: TRBV6-1
D: TRBD1

DNA: TGTGCCAGCAGTCAGACTAGCGGGAGGGGGAATGAGCAGTTCTTC
CDR3: CASSQTSGRGNEQFF
J: TRBJ2-1
length: 15
size: -
V: TRBV7-7
D: TRBD2